Listed here are 2 T cell receptor beta chains from one sample, sequenced in a study of T cell repertoires in cytomegalovirus infection. TCRdb re-derived calls from the reads in MiXCR, one entry per CDR3 protein. Among roughly 630,000 distinct CDR3 sequences, 24% were seen once, and the ten largest hold 8%. Sequences were obtained from CD8+ T cells from PBMCs. These receptors all come from a human donor in good health (CMV status not recorded). Some clones in this sample may be carry-over from other donors' samples.

In its sample, this clonotype was seen a few times. This chain uses TRBV27 with TRBJ2-1, with TRBD2 identical over 12 bases. The CDR3 runs to 15 residues. The V gene end was trimmed by 5 bases and the J gene end by 6 bases; junction bases not matched to a gene: 5. Germline V gene lookup returns CDR1 MNHEY and CDR2 SMNVEV (reference sequence). CDR3 sequence: CASSALAGGVNEQFF. The CDR3 nucleotides are TGTGCCAGCAGTGCGCTAGCGGGGGGGGTCAATGAGCAGTTCTTC.

This clonotype was picked up a small number of times. CDR3: CASTPLQVLMNTEAFF. The CDR3 DNA follows: TGTGCCAGCACCCCGTTACAGGTTTTGATGAACACTGAAGCTTTCTTT. This rearrangement joins TRBV6-2 or TRBV6-3 to TRBJ1-1; TRBD1 might be the D (5 bases). Germline loops: CDR1 MNHEY, CDR2 SVGEGT. CDR3 length: 16 residues. V was pared by 7 bases and J by 0 bases, with 18 bases between.